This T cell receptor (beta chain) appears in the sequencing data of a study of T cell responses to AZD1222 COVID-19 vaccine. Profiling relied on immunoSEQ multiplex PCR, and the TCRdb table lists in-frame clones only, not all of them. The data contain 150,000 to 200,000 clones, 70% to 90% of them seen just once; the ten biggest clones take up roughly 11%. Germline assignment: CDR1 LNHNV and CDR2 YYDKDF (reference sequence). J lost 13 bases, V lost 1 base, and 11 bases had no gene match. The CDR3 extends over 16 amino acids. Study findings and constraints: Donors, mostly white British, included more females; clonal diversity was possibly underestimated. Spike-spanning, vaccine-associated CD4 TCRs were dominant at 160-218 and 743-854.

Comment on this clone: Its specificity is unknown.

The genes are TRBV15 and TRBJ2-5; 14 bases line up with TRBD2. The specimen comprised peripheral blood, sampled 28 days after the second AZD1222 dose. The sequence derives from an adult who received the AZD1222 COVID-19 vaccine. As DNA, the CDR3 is TGTGCCACCAGCAGAGCGGTTGGGACTAGCGGGGGAGGGAGGTACTTC. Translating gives CATSRAVGTSGGGRYF.